This TCR beta chain emerged from a study of T cells in Graves' hyperthyroidism and ophthalmopathy. Study as a whole: Blood was drawn when the patient was first diagnosed and still untreated.

This clonotype was observed many times. What was amplified from RNA transcripts were TCR beta CDR3 regions. Researchers ran a first-round RT-PCR on the TCR CDR3 using the HTBI primer set. TCRdb re-called the multiplex PCR reads through MiXCR, storing one row per CDR3 protein. The table lists 490,000 or so distinct CDR3 sequences, more than 15% of them singletons. The receptor's source is a woman between 25 and 40 years old with Graves' ophthalmopathy. Sequences were obtained from blood.

This chain's CDR3 is CASSPGTDEAFF. CDR3 nucleotide sequence: TGTGCCAGCTCACCGGGGACAGATGAAGCTTTCTTT. The chain employs TRBV18 and TRBJ1-1; 7 bases map to TRBD1. Germline V gene lookup returns CDR1 KGHSH and CDR2 LQKENI. With V trimmed by 3 bases and J by 7 bases, 2 bases remained unmatched. This CDR3 has 12 residues.